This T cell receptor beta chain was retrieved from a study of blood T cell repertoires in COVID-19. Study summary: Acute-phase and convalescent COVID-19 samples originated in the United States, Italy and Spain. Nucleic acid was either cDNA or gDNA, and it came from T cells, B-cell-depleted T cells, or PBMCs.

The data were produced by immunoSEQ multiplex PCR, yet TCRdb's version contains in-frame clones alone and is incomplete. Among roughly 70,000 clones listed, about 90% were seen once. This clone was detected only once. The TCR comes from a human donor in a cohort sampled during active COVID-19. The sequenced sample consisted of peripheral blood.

This CDR3 is CATAGGRKGEKLFF. The CDR3 DNA sequence: TGTGCCACAGCCGGGGGGCGTAAGGGTGAAAAACTGTTTTTT. This chain links TRBV10-3 with TRBJ1-4; a weak D match, TRBD1 (6 bases). Trimming pared 10 bases from V and 7 bases from J, leaving 19 bases between. The CDR3 has 14 amino acids. Germline V gene data show CDR1 as ENHRY and CDR2 as SYGVKD.